Described below is a single T cell receptor (beta chain) sequence and its context. The clone's antigen remains unknown. Base quality data are lacking; no much larger clone is found one base away. Ficoll-Paque density gradient centrifugation was the method used to isolate PBMCs. The sample originates from a study of T-cell memory formation after mild COVID-19 (dated by TCRdb to the early 2020s). Study-level background: TCR sequence clusters from the two donors were found to be largely donor specific. The cohort comprised two young, previously healthy adult volunteers, one female and one male. In two donors, T-cell clones that expanded and contracted after mild COVID-19 were tracked by sequencing TCRalpha and TCRbeta repertoires over time.

The study at large found these results: Contracting CD4+ clones turned up mainly in the CM and EM memory subsets, whereas EMRA was where CD8+ clones were enriched. Some responding clones were found in pre-infection memory, which suggests that pre-existing cross-reactive memory T cells took part in the SARS-CoV-2 response. SARS-CoV-2 specificity was not confirmed for the second-wave clones peaking on day 37. Clones contracting from day 15 to 85 had balanced CD4/CD8 phenotypes, while a second wave expanding from day 15 to 37 was biased towards CD4+. The study covered only a couple of mild cases, and larger cohorts including severe cases with pre-infection samples were considered necessary.

The data were produced on an Illumina NovaSeq 6000. cDNA libraries for TCRalpha and TCRbeta were prepared by 5'RACE using constant-segment primers, with sample barcodes and unique molecular identifiers added. RNA was extracted from every sample with Trizol reagent. Library amplification was performed in two PCR steps, and a second sample barcode and Illumina TruSeq adapters were introduced in the second step. Sequencing of the libraries was done on an Illumina NovaSeq, producing 2 x 150 bp paired-end reads. As for how the authors treated the data: Demultiplexing of reads and collapsing into UMI-guided consensus sequences were performed with migec v1.2.7. Using mixcr v2.1.11, the UMI consensuses were aligned to TRA and TRB V and J templates and assembled into clonotypes. Expanded or contracted clonotypes were those called significant by both edgeR and NoisET, with noise models trained on biological replicates. edgeR calls used a false discovery rate-adjusted p below 0.01 and a log2 fold-change threshold of 1. PCA with hierarchical clustering of max-normalized trajectories of the 1000 most abundant clonotypes was used as exploratory dynamics analysis. Separately sequenced CD4+ and CD8+ repertoires were used to assign the CD4 or CD8 phenotype of responding clones. TCRdb reran the public reads through fastp at Q25 and MiXCR, keeping productive beta chains. A single entry per CDR3 protein holds the most common genes and DNA from its merged rows. The V and J calls reflect TCRdb's pipeline rather than the authors' work. The sample includes roughly 380,000 distinct CDR3 sequences, with 25% to 30% observed a single time. The ten largest clones take up less than 15% of the sample.

The CDR3, cysteine through phenylalanine, is 13 amino acids long. The read is trimmed to its CDR3 DNA, 39 bases read in frame from base 1. Based on the germline V gene, the CDR1 and CDR2 sequences are MNHNS and SASEGT. The junction carries 10 bases between V and J, which are trimmed by 7 bases and 1 base respectively. This receptor was identified in an adult woman who had mild COVID-19 (a few samples of this study predate the infection). The sample titles of this study are shuffled in the database, so cell type and time point are left out; the donor was told from shared clones. Sequenced: PBMCs or a T cell subset sorted from them (not recorded which). This receptor chain uses TRBV6-1 and TRBJ2-5, with the identity of the D gene unclear. The sequenced DNA is TGTGCCAGCATCGCTCGGATCCAAGAGACCCAGTACTTC. Translation gives CASIARIQETQYF.